What follows are 14 T cell receptor beta chains derived from one specimen sequenced in a study of human T cells and chemical hapten exposure. Time point noted: patch test 2, 6 weeks after DPC sensitization. Described treatment: therapeutic diphenylcyclopropenone sensitization with weekly scalp DPC. TCRdb itself ran the RACE reads through MiXCR, one entry per CDR3 protein. The table records fewer than 90,000 distinct CDR3 sequences, approximately 7% of them present only once. Material: whole blood, obtained in connection with sensitization to the hapten diphenylcyclopropenone (DPC). The receptors stem from a woman in her 30s with alopecia areata. Some clones in this sample may be carry-over from other donors' samples.

There are many counts of this clonotype. The chain uses TRBV29-1 and TRBJ2-3, with 7 positions matching TRBD1. Looked up from germline, CDR1 is SQVTM and CDR2 is ANQGSEA. V was pared by 3 bases and J by 1 base, with 1 base of the junction left unmatched. This CDR3 region has 13 residues. CDR3 in DNA: TGCAGCGTTGATACAGGGGGCACAGATACGCAGTATTTT. Protein product: CSVDTGGTDTQYF.

This clonotype has at least ten counts. The CDR3 nucleotides read TGTGCCAGCAGCCAAGCCGTTGGACAGGGCCCGAGCTATGGCTACACCTTC. Translated, it gives CASSQAVGQGPSYGYTF. The rearrangement joins TRBV4-2 to TRBJ1-2; 8 bases match TRBD1. V gave up 1 base and J gave up 4 bases; unmatched junction bases: 11. Germline V lookup: CDR1 LGHNA, CDR2 YNFKEQ. The CDR3 loop spans 17 amino acids.

This clonotype was picked up many times. The chain employs TRBV7-9 and TRBJ1-6; TRBD1 matches 9 bases. CDR1 and CDR2 (germline): SEHNR, FQNEAQ (reference sequence). V gave up 3 bases and J gave up 4 bases; unmatched junction bases: 1. The CDR3 loop spans 15 amino acids. DNA of the CDR3: TGTGCCAGCAGCTTTGGGACAGGGTATAATTCACCCCTCCACTTT. It encodes CASSFGTGYNSPLHF. The full variable domain, rest sourced from reference TRBV7-9 and TRBJ1-6, is DTGVSQNPRHKITKRGQNVTFRCDPISEHNRLYWYRQTLGQGPEFLTYFQNEAQLEKSRLLSDRFSAERPKGSFSTLEIQRTEQGDSAMYLCASSFGTGYNSPLHFGNGTRLTVT.

The chain couples TRBV12-3 or TRBV12-4 to TRBJ2-1; either TRBD1 or TRBD2 may supply D (5 bases each). CDR3 size: 13 residues. Trimming stripped 5 bases from V and 12 bases from J, with 17 bases between. CDR3 DNA: TGTGCCAGCAGTCTCGGGGACCCCCGGGGGCAGTTCTTC. This encodes CASSLGDPRGQFF.

This clonotype has only a few counts. The J gene is TRBJ2-3, the V gene TRBV11-1; 9 nucleotides match TRBD2. The CDR3 is 16 amino acids. Germline CDR1 is SGHAT and CDR2 is FQDESV (reference sequence). V was pared by 5 bases and J by 9 bases, with 15 bases of the junction left unmatched. The CDR3 protein is CASSRLSSGADRTQYF. The CDR3 DNA follows: TGTGCCAGCAGCCGTCTTTCTAGCGGGGCGGACCGGACGCAGTATTTT.

This clonotype was seen ten or more times. The chain has TRBV7-2 and TRBJ1-1, with D unclear. There are 13 residues in the CDR3. With 3 bases removed from V and 3 bases from J, the gap between germline ends came to 8 bases. From germline, CDR1 is SGHTA and CDR2 FQGNSA. The CDR3 loop reads CASSFNGYTEAFF. The CDR3 nucleotides read TGTGCCAGCAGCTTCAACGGCTACACTGAAGCTTTCTTT.

This clonotype turned up a few times. The rearrangement links TRBV20-1 to TRBJ1-1; no reliable D call. The CDR3 spans 11 residues. V lost 4 bases to trimming and J lost 7 bases, with 10 bases between them. Germline loops: CDR1 DFQATT, CDR2 SNEGSKA (reference sequence). In DNA form, the CDR3 reads TGCAGTGCTATGGGAGGATATGAAGCTTTCTTT. This gives the protein CSAMGGYEAFF.

This clonotype was seen ten or more times. The chain employs TRBV7-9 and TRBJ2-3; 11 nucleotides agree with TRBD1. The CDR3 spans 15 residues. The trim removed 5 bases at V and 5 bases at J, leaving 6 bases unmatched. Germline lookup yields CDR1 SEHNR and CDR2 FQNEAQ (reference sequence). CDR3 sequence: CASSTGQGAGDTQYF. DNA for the CDR3: TGTGCCAGCAGCACTGGACAGGGGGCGGGAGATACGCAGTATTTT.

This clonotype was counted many times. This sequence joins TRBV5-1 and TRBJ2-5, with 8 nucleotides matching TRBD1. The CDR3 loop spans 15 amino acids. Trimming cost V 3 bases and J 6 bases; bases outside gene matches: 10. Germline values: CDR1 SGHRS, CDR2 YFSETQ. Written as DNA, the CDR3 is TGCGCCAGCAGCTCGAACCGGACAGGGCAGAAGACCCAGTACTTC. Protein sequence: CASSSNRTGQKTQYF.

Many counts were recorded for this clonotype. This rearrangement joins TRBV9 to TRBJ2-3; the D gene could be TRBD1 or TRBD2 (5 bases each). This CDR3 has 14 amino acids. From germline, CDR1 is SGDLS and CDR2 YYNGEE. Trimming left V 4 bases short and J 0 bases short, with 9 bases between. In DNA, the CDR3 is TGTGCCAGCAGCTCGGGGCCAAGCACAGATACGCAGTATTTT. It encodes CASSSGPSTDTQYF.

At least ten counts were recorded for this clonotype. The J gene is TRBJ1-5, the V gene TRBV6-5; D remains unclear. V gave up 0 bases and J gave up 3 bases, with 9 bases separating them. The CDR3 is 15 amino acids. CDR1 is MNHEY, CDR2 SVGAGI, per germline. Written as DNA, the CDR3 is TGTGCCAGCAGTTACTCGGACGGCAACAATCAGCCCCAGCATTTT. Its translation: CASSYSDGNNQPQHF.

This clonotype was observed at least ten times. CDR3 nucleotides: TGTGCCAGCAGTGACCAGGGGCAGAATCAGCCCCAGCATTTT. It encodes CASSDQGQNQPQHF. The chain is built from TRBV2 and TRBJ1-5, with TRBD1 as a possible D gene (6 bases). The CDR3 is made up of 14 amino acids. The V and J ends lost 3 bases and 4 bases respectively, with 10 bases between them. Germline V gene lookup returns CDR1 SNHLY and CDR2 FYNNEI.

In this sample, this clonotype turned up a few times. This chain joins TRBV20-1 and TRBJ2-7, with 8 bases matching TRBD2. This CDR3 is 15 amino acids long. Per the germline V gene, CDR1 is DFQATT and CDR2 is SNEGSKA (reference sequence). J lost 0 bases, V lost 6 bases, and 10 bases had no gene match. CDR3 protein: CSAPEGGGSSYEQYF. CDR3 in DNA: TGCAGTGCACCTGAAGGCGGGGGGAGCTCCTACGAGCAGTACTTC.

The table lists this clonotype with many counts. The gene calls are TRBV21-1 and TRBJ1-6; the DNA was not used to check the table's D call, TRBD1. TRBV21-1 is classified as a pseudogene. The CDR3 loop spans 17 amino acids. CDR3 amino acids: CASSKEGLDRVVPPLHF. DNA of the CDR3: TGTGCCAGCAGCAAAGAGGGTCTCGACAGGGTCGTACCACCCCTCCACTTT.